A single T cell receptor beta chain is shown here with its context. The antigen is unknown. Germline CDR1 and CDR2: LNHDA and SQIVND (reference sequence). The CDR3 loop spans 15 amino acids. V lost 0 bases, J lost 11 bases, and 7 bases stayed unmatched. This entry is derived from a study of cytomegalovirus exposure and HLA in healthy donors. Background on the study: Genotyping of 430 or so donors showed that approximately 83% belonged to the Caucasian-associated ancestry cluster.

PCR involved 60 Vbeta and 13 Jbeta primers. Profiling relied on immunoSEQ multiplex PCR, and the TCRdb table lists in-frame clones only, not all of them. The data contain some 180,000 clones, around 80% of them singletons. Regarding the study as a whole: In a later analysis, specific HLA alleles were associated with under 20,000 TCR beta sequences at a 0.05 false discovery rate. Later analysis identified a missense DCLRE1C variant that was linked to TCR beta V- and J-gene trimming. Presence/absence analyses assumed roughly uniform sequencing depth across donors.

The source is a girl aged 5-17 years in good health and CMV-seropositive. The sequenced material came from PBMCs. V and J are TRBV19 and TRBJ2-1; 10 bases map to TRBD2. For the CDR3, the DNA is TGTGCCAGTAGTATAGACCCTAGCGGGAGTAACAAGCAGTTCTTC. Amino acid sequence: CASSIDPSGSNKQFF.